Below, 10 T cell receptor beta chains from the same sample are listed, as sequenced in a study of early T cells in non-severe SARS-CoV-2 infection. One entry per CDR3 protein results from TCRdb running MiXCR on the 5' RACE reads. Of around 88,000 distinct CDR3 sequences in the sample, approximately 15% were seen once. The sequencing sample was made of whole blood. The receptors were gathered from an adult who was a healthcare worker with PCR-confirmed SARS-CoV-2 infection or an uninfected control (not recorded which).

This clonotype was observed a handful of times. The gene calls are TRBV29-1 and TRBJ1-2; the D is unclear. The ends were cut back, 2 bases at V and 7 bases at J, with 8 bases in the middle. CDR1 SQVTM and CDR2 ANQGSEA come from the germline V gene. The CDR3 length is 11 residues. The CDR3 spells CSVEKGSGYTF. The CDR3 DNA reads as TGCAGCGTTGAAAAGGGTAGTGGCTACACCTTC.

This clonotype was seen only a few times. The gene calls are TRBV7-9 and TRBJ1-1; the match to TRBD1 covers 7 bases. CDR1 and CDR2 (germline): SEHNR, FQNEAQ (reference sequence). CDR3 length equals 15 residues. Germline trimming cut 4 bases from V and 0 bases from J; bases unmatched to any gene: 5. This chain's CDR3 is CASSWTGGMNTEAFF. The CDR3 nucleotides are TGTGCCAGCAGCTGGACAGGTGGAATGAACACTGAAGCTTTCTTT.

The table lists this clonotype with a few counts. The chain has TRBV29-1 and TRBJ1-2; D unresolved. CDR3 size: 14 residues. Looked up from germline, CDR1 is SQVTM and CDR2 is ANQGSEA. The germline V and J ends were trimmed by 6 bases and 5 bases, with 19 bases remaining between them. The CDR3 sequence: CSVPVRGVQYGYTF. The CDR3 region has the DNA TGCAGCGTCCCCGTGCGCGGGGTCCAATATGGCTACACCTTC. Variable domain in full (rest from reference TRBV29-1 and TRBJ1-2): SAVISQKPSRDICQRGTSLTIQCQVDSQVTMMFWYRQQPGQSLTLIATANQGSEATYESGFVIDKFPISRPNLTFSTLTVSNMSPEDSSIYLCSVPVRGVQYGYTFGSGTRLTVV.

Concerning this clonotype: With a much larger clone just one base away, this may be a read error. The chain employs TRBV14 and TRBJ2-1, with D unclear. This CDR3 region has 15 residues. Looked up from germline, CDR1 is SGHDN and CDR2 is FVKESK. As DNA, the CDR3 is TGTGCCAGCAGCCCCGGAGTCATCTCCTACAATGAGCAGTCCTTC. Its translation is CASSPGVISYNEQSF. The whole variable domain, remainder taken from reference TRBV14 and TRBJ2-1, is EAGVTQFPSHSVIEKGQTVTLRCDPISGHDNLYWYRRVMGKEIKFLLHFVKESKQDESGMPNNRFLAERTGGTYSTLKVQPAELEDSGVYFCASSPGVISYNEQSFGPGTRLTVL.

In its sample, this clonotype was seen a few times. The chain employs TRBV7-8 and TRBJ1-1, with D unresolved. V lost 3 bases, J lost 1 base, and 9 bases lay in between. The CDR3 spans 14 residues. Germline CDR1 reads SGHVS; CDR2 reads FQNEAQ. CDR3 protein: CASSFQPGNTEAFF. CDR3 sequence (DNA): TGTGCCAGCAGCTTCCAGCCTGGGAACACTGAAGCTTTCTTT. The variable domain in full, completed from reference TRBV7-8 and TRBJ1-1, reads GAGVSQSPRYKVAKRGQDVALRCDPISGHVSLFWYQQALGQGPEFLTYFQNEAQLDKSGLPSDRFFAERPEGSVSTLKIQRTQQEDSAVYLCASSFQPGNTEAFFGQGTRLTVV.

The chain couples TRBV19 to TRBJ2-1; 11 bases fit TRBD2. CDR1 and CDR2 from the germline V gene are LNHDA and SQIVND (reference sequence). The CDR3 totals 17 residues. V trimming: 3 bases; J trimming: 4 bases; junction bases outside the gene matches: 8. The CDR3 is CASSMDSGGVMYNEQFF. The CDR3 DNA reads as TGTGCCAGTAGTATGGATAGCGGGGGGGTAATGTACAATGAGCAGTTCTTC.

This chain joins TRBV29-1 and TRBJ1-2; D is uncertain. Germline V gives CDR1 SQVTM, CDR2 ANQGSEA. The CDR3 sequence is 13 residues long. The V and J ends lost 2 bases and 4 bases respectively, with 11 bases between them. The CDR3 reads CSVERHPSYGYTF. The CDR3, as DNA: TGCAGCGTTGAAAGGCACCCGTCCTATGGCTACACCTTC.

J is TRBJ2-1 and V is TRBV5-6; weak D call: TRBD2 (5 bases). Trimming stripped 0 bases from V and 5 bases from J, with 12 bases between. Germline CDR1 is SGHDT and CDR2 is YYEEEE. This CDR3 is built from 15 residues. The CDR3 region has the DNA TGTGCCAGCAGCTTGGGGCTAGCCCTTGACAATGAGCAGTTCTTC. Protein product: CASSLGLALDNEQFF.

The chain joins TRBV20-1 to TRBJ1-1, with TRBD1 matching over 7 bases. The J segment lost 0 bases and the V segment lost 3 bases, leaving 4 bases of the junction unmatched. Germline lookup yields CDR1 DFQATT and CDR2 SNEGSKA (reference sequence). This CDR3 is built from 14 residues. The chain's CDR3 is CSASYRGLNTEAFF. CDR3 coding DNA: TGCAGTGCTAGCTACAGGGGATTGAACACTGAAGCTTTCTTT.

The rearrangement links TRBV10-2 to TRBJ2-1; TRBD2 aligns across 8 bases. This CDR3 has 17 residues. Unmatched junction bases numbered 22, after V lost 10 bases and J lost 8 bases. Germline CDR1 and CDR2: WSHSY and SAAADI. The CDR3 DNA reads TGCGCCATCTCACCCCAAGCTTTACGGGAGGGTTTGGATGAGCAGTTCTTC. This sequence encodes CAISPQALREGLDEQFF.